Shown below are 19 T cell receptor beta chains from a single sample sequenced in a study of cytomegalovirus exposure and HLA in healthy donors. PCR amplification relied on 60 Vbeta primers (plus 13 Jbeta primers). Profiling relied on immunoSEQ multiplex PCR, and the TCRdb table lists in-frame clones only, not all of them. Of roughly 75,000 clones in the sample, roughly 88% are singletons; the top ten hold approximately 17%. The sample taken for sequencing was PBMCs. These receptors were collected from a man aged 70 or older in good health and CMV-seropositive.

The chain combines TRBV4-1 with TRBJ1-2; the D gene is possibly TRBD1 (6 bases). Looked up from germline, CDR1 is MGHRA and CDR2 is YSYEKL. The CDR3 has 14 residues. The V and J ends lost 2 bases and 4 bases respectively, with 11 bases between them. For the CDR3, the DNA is TGCGCCAGCAGCCAAACAGGGTTGAGCTATGGCTACACCTTC. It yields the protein CASSQTGLSYGYTF.

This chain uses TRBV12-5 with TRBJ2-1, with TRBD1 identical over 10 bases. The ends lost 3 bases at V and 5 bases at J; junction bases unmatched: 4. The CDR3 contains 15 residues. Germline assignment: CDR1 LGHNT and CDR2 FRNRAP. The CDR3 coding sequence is TGTGCTAGTGGTTTCGGGACAGGGGAAAACAATGAGCAGTTCTTC. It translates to CASGFGTGENNEQFF.

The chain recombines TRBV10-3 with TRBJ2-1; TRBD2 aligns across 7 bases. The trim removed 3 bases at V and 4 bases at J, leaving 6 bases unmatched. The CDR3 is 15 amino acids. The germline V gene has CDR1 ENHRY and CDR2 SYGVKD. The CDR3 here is CAISDSAGPYNEQFF. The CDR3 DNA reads TGTGCCATCAGTGATTCAGCGGGACCTTACAATGAGCAGTTCTTC.

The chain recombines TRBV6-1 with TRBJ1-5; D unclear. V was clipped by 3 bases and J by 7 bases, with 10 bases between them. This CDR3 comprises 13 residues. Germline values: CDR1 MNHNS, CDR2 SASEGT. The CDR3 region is CASSETRLQPQHF. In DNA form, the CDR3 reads TGTGCCAGCAGTGAGACTAGGTTACAGCCCCAGCATTTT.

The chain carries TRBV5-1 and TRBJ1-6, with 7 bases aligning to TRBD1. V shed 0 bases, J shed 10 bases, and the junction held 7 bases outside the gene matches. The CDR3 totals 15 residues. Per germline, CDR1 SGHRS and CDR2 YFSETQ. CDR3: CASSLEGARGSPLHF. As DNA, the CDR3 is TGCGCCAGCAGCTTGGAGGGGGCGCGAGGCTCACCCCTCCACTTT.

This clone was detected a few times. CDR3 amino acids: CASSAIIGANVLTF. CDR3 DNA: TGTGCCAGCAGCGCTATAATTGGGGCCAACGTCCTGACTTTC. V gene TRBV11-2 combines with J gene TRBJ2-6, with D unclear. Germline V gives CDR1 SGHAT, CDR2 FQNNGV. The length of the CDR3 is 14 residues. Trimming took off 5 bases at V and 3 bases at J, with 8 bases between the two ends.

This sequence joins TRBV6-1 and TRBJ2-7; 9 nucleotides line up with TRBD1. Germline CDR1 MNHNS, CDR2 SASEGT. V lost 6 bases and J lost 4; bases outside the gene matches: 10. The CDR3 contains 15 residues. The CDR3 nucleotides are TGTGCCAGCAGCCAAGACAGGGGGGGATATTACGAGCAGTACTTC. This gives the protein CASSQDRGGYYEQYF.

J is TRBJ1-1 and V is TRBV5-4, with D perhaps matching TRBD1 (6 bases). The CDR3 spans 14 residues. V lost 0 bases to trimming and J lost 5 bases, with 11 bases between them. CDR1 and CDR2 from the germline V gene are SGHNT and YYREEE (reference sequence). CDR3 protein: CASSLGGLGTEAFF. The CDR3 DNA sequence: TGTGCCAGCAGCTTGGGGGGGCTGGGGACTGAAGCTTTCTTT.

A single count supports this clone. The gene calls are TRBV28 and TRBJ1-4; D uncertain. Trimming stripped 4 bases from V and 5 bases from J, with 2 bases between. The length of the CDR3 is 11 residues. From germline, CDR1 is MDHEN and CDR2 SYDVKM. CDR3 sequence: CASSSNEKLFF. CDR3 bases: TGTGCCAGCAGTTCGAATGAAAAACTGTTTTTT.

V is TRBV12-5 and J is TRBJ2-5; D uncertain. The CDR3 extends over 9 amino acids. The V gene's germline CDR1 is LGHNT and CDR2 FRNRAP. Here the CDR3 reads CPIRETQYF. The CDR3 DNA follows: TGTCCCATCAGGGAGACCCAGTACTTC.

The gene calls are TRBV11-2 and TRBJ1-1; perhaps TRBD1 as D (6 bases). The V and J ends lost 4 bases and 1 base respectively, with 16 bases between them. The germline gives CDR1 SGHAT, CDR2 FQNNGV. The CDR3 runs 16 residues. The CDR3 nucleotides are TGTGCCAGCAGCTCCACAGGGCTTTGGGCGAACACTGAAGCTTTCTTT. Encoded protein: CASSSTGLWANTEAFF.

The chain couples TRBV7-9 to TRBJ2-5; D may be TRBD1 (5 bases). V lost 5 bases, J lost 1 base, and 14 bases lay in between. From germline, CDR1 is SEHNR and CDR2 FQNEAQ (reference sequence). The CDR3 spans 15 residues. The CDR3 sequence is CASSRDQGTQETQYF. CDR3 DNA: TGTGCCAGCAGCCGAGACCAGGGAACCCAAGAGACCCAGTACTTC.

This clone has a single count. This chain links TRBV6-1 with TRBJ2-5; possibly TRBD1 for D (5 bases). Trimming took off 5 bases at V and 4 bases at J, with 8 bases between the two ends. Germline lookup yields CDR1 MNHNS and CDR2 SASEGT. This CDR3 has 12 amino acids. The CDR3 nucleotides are TGTGCCAGCAGTTTTAGGGGAGAGACCCAGTACTTC. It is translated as CASSFRGETQYF.

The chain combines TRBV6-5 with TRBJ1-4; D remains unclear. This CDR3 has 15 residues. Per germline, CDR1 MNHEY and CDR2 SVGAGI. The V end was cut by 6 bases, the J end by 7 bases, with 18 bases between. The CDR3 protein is CASRIINSAGEKLFF. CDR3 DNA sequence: TGTGCCAGCAGGATTATCAACTCCGCTGGTGAAAAACTGTTTTTT.

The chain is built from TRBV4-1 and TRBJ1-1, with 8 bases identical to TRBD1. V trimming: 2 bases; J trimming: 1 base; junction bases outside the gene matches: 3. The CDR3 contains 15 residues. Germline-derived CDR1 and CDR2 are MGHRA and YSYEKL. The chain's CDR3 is CASSQHGQGNTEAFF. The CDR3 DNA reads TGCGCCAGCAGCCAACACGGACAGGGGAACACTGAAGCTTTCTTT.

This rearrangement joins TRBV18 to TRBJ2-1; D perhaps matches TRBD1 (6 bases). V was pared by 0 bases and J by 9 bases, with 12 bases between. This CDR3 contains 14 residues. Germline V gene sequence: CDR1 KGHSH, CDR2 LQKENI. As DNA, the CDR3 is TGTGCCAGCTCACCACCCCAGGGGTGGTTTGAGCAGTTCTTC. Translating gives CASSPPQGWFEQFF.

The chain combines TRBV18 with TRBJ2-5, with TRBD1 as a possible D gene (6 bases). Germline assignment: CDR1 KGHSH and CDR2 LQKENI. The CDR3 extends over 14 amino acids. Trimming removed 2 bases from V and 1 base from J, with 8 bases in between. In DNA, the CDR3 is TGTGCCAGCTCACCAAGCAGGGGCCAAGAGACCCAGTACTTC. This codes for CASSPSRGQETQYF.

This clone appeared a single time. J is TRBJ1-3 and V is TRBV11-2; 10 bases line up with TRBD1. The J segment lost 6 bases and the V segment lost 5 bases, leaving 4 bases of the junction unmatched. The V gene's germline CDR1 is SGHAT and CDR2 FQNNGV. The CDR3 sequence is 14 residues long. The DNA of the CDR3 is TGTGCCAGCAGCCGGGACAGGGGAGAAAACACCATATATTTT. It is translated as CASSRDRGENTIYF.

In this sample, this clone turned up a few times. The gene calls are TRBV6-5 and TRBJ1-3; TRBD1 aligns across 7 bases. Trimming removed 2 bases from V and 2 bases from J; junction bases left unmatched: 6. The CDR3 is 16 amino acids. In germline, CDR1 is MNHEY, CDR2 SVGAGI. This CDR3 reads CASSYLNRGTGNTIYF. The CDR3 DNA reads TGTGCCAGCAGTTACCTTAACAGGGGTACTGGAAACACCATATATTTT.